Below, one T cell receptor beta chain is given with its context. Its antigen is not identified. This sample was included in a study of cytomegalovirus exposure and HLA in healthy donors. As for the study in general: Approximately 80 million unique TCRs from HLA-typed donors were held in an early data release.

60 Vbeta and 13 Jbeta primers were used in PCR. Produced via immunoSEQ multiplex PCR; TCRdb's table is partial and in-frame only. The table includes 150,000 to 200,000 clones, just over 70% detected once. General observations from the study: A later analysis revealed that TCR association rates differed between HLA loci, peaking at DRB1 and bottoming out at HLA-C.

The sequenced sample consisted of PBMCs. The clonotype was recovered from a human donor in good health.

The CDR3 bases are TGCGCCAGCAGCTTGGTGCAGGGGCGCTCGGTTAATTCACCCCTCCACTTT. Residues: CASSLVQGRSVNSPLHF. This chain connects TRBV5-1 to TRBJ1-6; D perhaps matches TRBD1 (6 bases). The V gene's germline CDR1 is SGHRS and CDR2 YFSETQ. The CDR3 runs to 17 residues. V lost 0 bases and J 6 bases, leaving 16 bases between the germline ends.